The 25 T cell receptor beta chains below were found in one sample sequenced in a study of CD8 T cells in Susac syndrome. Random hexamers were used to reverse transcribe the RNA input (about 0.5 to 1 ug). TCRdb recomputed calls from the immunoSEQ multiplex PCR reads with MiXCR, one row per CDR3 protein. The table shows just under 150,000 distinct CDR3 sequences, with less than 95% occurring only once. Sample: CD4+ T cells from PBMCs. All receptors derive from a human donor in good health.

The CDR3 coding sequence is TGTGCCAGCAGCGCGACATCAGGGACCTATGGCTACACCTTC. Its protein product is CASSATSGTYGYTF. The J gene is TRBJ1-2, the V gene TRBV9; possible D gene TRBD1, 5 bases. Germline V gene data show CDR1 as SGDLS and CDR2 as YYNGEE. The V gene lost 3 bases and the J gene lost 4 bases, with 13 bases spanning the gap. The CDR3 is 14 residues long.

The gene calls are TRBV12-5 and TRBJ2-3; D uncertain. Germline values: CDR1 LGHNT, CDR2 FRNRAP. This CDR3 contains 14 residues. V shed 3 bases and J shed 4 bases, with 11 bases lying between them. The DNA of the CDR3 is TGTGCTAGTGGTTTTCCTCTCCCCGCAGATACGCAGTATTTT. Translated: CASGFPLPADTQYF.

The J gene is TRBJ2-2, the V gene TRBV19; possible D gene TRBD1, 6 bases. Germline V gives CDR1 LNHDA, CDR2 SQIVND (reference sequence). V was cut by 7 bases and J by 2 bases, with 17 bases left in between. The length of the CDR3 is 16 residues. DNA for the CDR3: TGTGCCAGTACCCACCTGGACAGAGACAACACCGGGGAGCTGTTTTTT. This encodes CASTHLDRDNTGELFF.

This chain uses TRBV23-1 with TRBJ1-4, with D perhaps TRBD1 (5 bases). Being an ORF, TRBV23-1 has a function that is uncertain. The CDR3 has 18 amino acids. V lost 4 bases to trimming and J lost 0 bases, with 18 bases between them. The CDR3 loop reads CASSPIGAGRATNEKLFF. CDR3 in DNA: TGCGCCAGCAGTCCAATAGGGGCAGGGCGTGCAACTAATGAAAAACTGTTTTTT.

This sequence joins TRBV2 and TRBJ2-2; D call uncertain. Between the trimmed V and J ends, which lost 7 bases and 3 bases, there was a span of 9 bases. The CDR3 has 13 residues. Per germline, CDR1 SNHLY and CDR2 FYNNEI. The CDR3 here is CASNEAYTGELFF. The CDR3 region has the DNA TGTGCCAGCAACGAGGCGTACACCGGGGAGCTGTTTTTT.

V is TRBV20-1 and J is TRBJ2-5; 10 bases align to TRBD2. Germline CDR1 reads DFQATT; CDR2 reads SNEGSKA (reference sequence). The CDR3 length is 13 residues. Trimming removed 7 bases from V and 1 base from J; junction bases left unmatched: 3. The CDR3 protein is CSGASGGQETQYF. The DNA of the CDR3 is TGCAGTGGGGCTAGCGGGGGCCAAGAGACCCAGTACTTC.

A single count supports this clonotype. The V and J genes are TRBV6-5 and TRBJ2-3, with 8 bases fitting TRBD2. Germline lookup yields CDR1 MNHEY and CDR2 SVGAGI. There are 15 residues in the CDR3. Trimming took 5 bases from V and 4 from J; bases not matched to a gene: 8. The CDR3 here is CASSGHRGGPDTQYF. For the CDR3, the DNA is TGTGCCAGCAGTGGCCACCGGGGGGGTCCAGATACGCAGTATTTT.

V usage is TRBV6-1 and J usage is TRBJ1-5; D is unclear. This CDR3 comprises 14 residues. V shed 7 bases and J shed 0 bases, with 10 bases lying between them. The germline CDR1 and CDR2 sequences are MNHNS and SASEGT. The CDR3, as DNA: TGTGCCAGCATCCCGACCGATAGCAATCAGCCCCAGCATTTT. Its protein is CASIPTDSNQPQHF.

The chain carries TRBV29-1 and TRBJ1-2, with a possible D match to TRBD1 (5 bases). CDR3 size: 12 residues. Between the trimmed V and J ends, which lost 5 bases and 0 bases, there was a span of 7 bases. In germline, CDR1 is SQVTM, CDR2 ANQGSEA. CDR3 DNA: TGCAGCGTTCAGGGATCTAACTATGGCTACACCTTC. Amino acids: CSVQGSNYGYTF.

V is TRBV10-2 and J is TRBJ2-2; D tentatively fits TRBD1 or TRBD2 (5 bases each). The CDR3 spans 15 residues. Trimming shortened V by 4 bases and J by 8 bases, and 17 bases separated the two germline ends. Germline-derived CDR1 and CDR2 are WSHSY and SAAADI. Here the CDR3 reads CASSATGTLGGELFF. CDR3 nucleotides: TGCGCCAGCAGTGCCACCGGGACCTTAGGGGGGGAGCTGTTTTTT.

This clonotype was seen only once. This chain joins TRBV24-1 and TRBJ2-5; a possible D gene is TRBD1 (6 bases). CDR1 and CDR2 (germline): KGHDR, SFDVKD. The V and J ends lost 4 bases and 5 bases respectively, with 13 bases between them. The length of the CDR3 is 14 residues. Written as DNA, the CDR3 is TGTGCCACCAGTGACCTCACAGGGTTGGAGACCCAGTACTTC. Translation: CATSDLTGLETQYF.

CDR3 protein: CSARGGIEQYF. The DNA of the CDR3 is TGCAGTGCTAGAGGAGGGATCGAGCAGTACTTC. J is TRBJ2-7 and V is TRBV20-1; D possibly corresponds to TRBD2 (5 bases). Trimming pared 1 base from V and 6 bases from J, leaving 7 bases between. CDR3 length equals 11 residues. Germline loops: CDR1 DFQATT, CDR2 SNEGSKA (reference sequence).

This chain connects TRBV19 to TRBJ1-2, with 7 bases matching TRBD1. This CDR3 has 16 residues. V trimming: 3 bases; J trimming: 4 bases; junction bases outside the gene matches: 11. Germline V gives CDR1 LNHDA, CDR2 SQIVND (reference sequence). The DNA of the CDR3 is TGTGCCAGTAGTATTCTGCGGGGACAGCTCACCTATGGCTACACCTTC. Residues: CASSILRGQLTYGYTF.

This clonotype showed up just a few times. DNA for the CDR3: TGCGCCAGCAGCCCCGGACGTTACCAGCCCCAGCATTTT. Encoded protein: CASSPGRYQPQHF. This rearrangement joins TRBV5-1 to TRBJ1-5; D ambiguous. This CDR3 is 13 amino acids long. The germline V gene encodes CDR1 SGHRS and CDR2 YFSETQ. Deletions cut 4 bases from V and 7 bases from J, with 12 bases between.

CDR3 nucleotide sequence: TGTGCCAGCAGCCAATCGGGGGGTCAAGAGACCCAGTACTTC. It encodes CASSQSGGQETQYF. The chain couples TRBV3-1 to TRBJ2-5, with 7 positions matching TRBD2. V shed 2 bases, J shed 2 bases, and the junction held 2 bases outside the gene matches. CDR1 and CDR2 (germline): LGHDT, YNNKEL (reference sequence). The CDR3 consists of 14 residues.

J is TRBJ1-4 and V is TRBV24-1; D not resolved. Germline V gene data show CDR1 as KGHDR and CDR2 as SFDVKD. Trimming removed 1 base at V and 10 bases at J, with 15 bases between. This CDR3 comprises 15 residues. The CDR3 DNA sequence: TGTGCCACCAGTGATTTCGGGCAGGCTTCCGGAAAACTGTTTTTT. Amino acid sequence: CATSDFGQASGKLFF.

The chain joins TRBV6-5 to TRBJ2-2; D is possibly TRBD1 (6 bases). With 1 base removed from V and 3 bases from J, the gap between germline ends came to 6 bases. CDR3 length equals 14 residues. Germline CDR1 MNHEY, CDR2 SVGAGI. CDR3 sequence reads: CASSYYRDTGELFF. The CDR3, as DNA: TGTGCCAGCAGTTACTACAGGGACACCGGGGAGCTGTTTTTT.

The chain uses TRBV7-3 and TRBJ2-3, with TRBD2 identical over 9 bases. After removal of 5 bases from V and 5 bases from J, the junction contained 5 bases not matched to a gene. The CDR3 consists of 14 residues. CDR1 is SGHTA and CDR2 is FQGTGA in the germline V gene. The CDR3 DNA sequence: TGTGCCAGCAGCCTTAGCGGGAGTGGAGATACGCAGTATTTT. It codes for CASSLSGSGDTQYF.

V usage is TRBV24-1 and J usage is TRBJ1-2; D remains ambiguous. Trimming removed 0 bases from V and 2 bases from J, with 6 bases in between. The CDR3 has 14 amino acids. The germline gives CDR1 KGHDR, CDR2 SFDVKD. CDR3: CATSDLEQNYGYTF. CDR3 nucleotides: TGTGCCACCAGTGATTTGGAGCAGAACTATGGCTACACCTTC.

The chain combines TRBV5-4 with TRBJ2-7; 11 bases map to TRBD1. V shed 4 bases, J shed 4 bases, and the junction held 7 bases outside the gene matches. This CDR3 contains 15 residues. CDR1 is SGHNT and CDR2 is YYREEE in the germline V gene (reference sequence). The CDR3 is CASSRGQGAEYEQYF. Written as DNA, the CDR3 is TGTGCCAGCAGCAGAGGACAGGGGGCTGAATACGAGCAGTACTTC.

The rearrangement joins TRBV12-3 or TRBV12-4 to TRBJ2-4, with 11 bases identical to TRBD2. The CDR3 contains 16 residues. Trimming at V came to 3 bases and at J to 8 bases, leaving 9 bases not matched to a gene. Here the CDR3 reads CASSLGTSGIVDIQYF. The CDR3 DNA reads TGTGCCAGCAGTTTGGGGACTAGCGGTATAGTGGACATTCAGTACTTC.

This chain links TRBV18 with TRBJ2-1; possibly TRBD2 for D (5 bases). V lost 3 bases and J 9 bases, leaving 21 bases between the germline ends. This CDR3 spans 16 amino acids. Germline V gives CDR1 KGHSH, CDR2 LQKENI. The CDR3 here is CASSPERLAGIFEQFF. CDR3 nucleotides: TGTGCCAGCTCACCCGAGAGGCTAGCAGGAATTTTTGAGCAGTTCTTC.

The sample holds one count of this clonotype. This sequence joins TRBV10-2 and TRBJ1-1; a weak D match, TRBD1 (5 bases). V lost 0 bases and J lost 1, with 12 bases in between. CDR1 is WSHSY, CDR2 SAAADI, per germline. The CDR3 contains 16 residues. CDR3 DNA: TGCGCCAGCAGTGAGTCGAGAGTGGGACCGAACACTGAAGCTTTCTTT. The encoded protein is CASSESRVGPNTEAFF.

The CDR3 loop reads CASSSYRDNYEQYF. CDR3 bases: TGCGCCAGCAGCTCATACCGGGACAATTACGAGCAGTACTTC. The chain couples TRBV5-1 to TRBJ2-7, with a possible D match to TRBD1 (6 bases). The germline CDR1 and CDR2 sequences are SGHRS and YFSETQ. CDR3 length equals 14 residues. Trimming cost V 3 bases and J 4 bases, with 14 bases left between them. Full variable domain (missing parts from reference TRBV5-1 and TRBJ2-7): KAGVTQTPRYLIKTRGQQVTLSCSPISGHRSVSWYQQTPGQGLQFLFEYFSETQRNKGNFPGRFSGRQFSNSRSEMNVSTLELGDSALYLCASSSYRDNYEQYFGPGTRLTVT.

Only one count was recorded for this clonotype. This chain connects TRBV29-1 to TRBJ2-7; 10 nucleotides line up with TRBD2. CDR3 length: 13 amino acids. Germline V gene sequence: CDR1 SQVTM, CDR2 ANQGSEA. Trimming cost V 3 bases and J 10 bases; bases outside gene matches: 9. CDR3 loop: CSVDGLAGEEQYF. DNA for the CDR3: TGCAGCGTTGATGGCCTAGCGGGAGAAGAACAGTACTTC.